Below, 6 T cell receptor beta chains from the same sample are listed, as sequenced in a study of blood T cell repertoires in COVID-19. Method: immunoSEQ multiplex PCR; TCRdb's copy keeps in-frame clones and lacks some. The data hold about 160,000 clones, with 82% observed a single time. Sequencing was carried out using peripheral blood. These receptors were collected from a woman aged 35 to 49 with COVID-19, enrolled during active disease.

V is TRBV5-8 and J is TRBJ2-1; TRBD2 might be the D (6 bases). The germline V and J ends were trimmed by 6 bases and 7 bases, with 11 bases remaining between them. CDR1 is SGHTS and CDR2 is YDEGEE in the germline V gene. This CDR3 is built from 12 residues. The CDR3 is CASTHRGNEQFF. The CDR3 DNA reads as TGTGCCAGCACCCACCGGGGGAATGAGCAGTTCTTC.

CDR3 in DNA: TGTGCCAGCGCAGCGTCCTACGAGCAGTACTTC. As protein: CASAASYEQYF. This rearrangement joins TRBV12-3 or TRBV12-4 to TRBJ2-7; D uncertain. Trimming left V 8 bases short and J 1 base short, with 6 bases between. There are 11 residues in the CDR3.

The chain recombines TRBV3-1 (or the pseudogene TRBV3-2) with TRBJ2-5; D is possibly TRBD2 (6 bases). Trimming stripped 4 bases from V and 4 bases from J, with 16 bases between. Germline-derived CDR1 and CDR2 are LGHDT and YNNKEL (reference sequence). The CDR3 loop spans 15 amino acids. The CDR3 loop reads CASSPPEGFSETQYF. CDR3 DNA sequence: TGTGCCAGCAGCCCCCCGGAGGGTTTTTCAGAGACCCAGTACTTC.

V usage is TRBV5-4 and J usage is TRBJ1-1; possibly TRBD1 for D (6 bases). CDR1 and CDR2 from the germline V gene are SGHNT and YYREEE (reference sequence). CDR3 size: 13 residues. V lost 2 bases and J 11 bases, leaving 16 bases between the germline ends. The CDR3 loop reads CASSFMGAEMAFF. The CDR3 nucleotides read TGTGCCAGCAGCTTCATGGGGGCGGAAATGGCTTTCTTT.

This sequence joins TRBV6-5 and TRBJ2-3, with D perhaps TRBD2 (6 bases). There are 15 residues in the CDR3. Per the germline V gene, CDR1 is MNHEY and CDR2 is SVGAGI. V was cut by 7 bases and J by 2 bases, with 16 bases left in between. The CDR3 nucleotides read TGTGCCAGCAAAAGCGTCGGGGGTTTCACAGATACGCAGTATTTT. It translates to CASKSVGGFTDTQYF.

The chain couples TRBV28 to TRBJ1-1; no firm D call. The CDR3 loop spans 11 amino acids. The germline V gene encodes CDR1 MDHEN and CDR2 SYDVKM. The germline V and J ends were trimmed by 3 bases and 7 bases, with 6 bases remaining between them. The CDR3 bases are TGTGCCAGCAGTTTCCCCGGTGAAGCTTTCTTT. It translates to CASSFPGEAFF. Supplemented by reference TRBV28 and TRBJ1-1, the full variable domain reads DVKVTQSSRYLVKRTGEKVFLECVQDMDHENMFWYRQDPGLGLRLIYFSYDVKMKEKGDIPEGYSVSREKKERFSLILESASTNQTSMYLCASSFPGEAFFGQGTRLTVV.